This section outlines one TCR beta chain sequence together with its context. This specimen belongs to a study of T cell clones after liver transplantation. Some clones are missing from TCRdb's copy, which holds only in-frame ones; the method was immunoSEQ multiplex PCR. The sample gives about 80,000 clones, around four fifths of which show up once; more than 0.45% is in the top ten. CDR1 is SGHRS, CDR2 YFSETQ, per germline. This CDR3 is 15 amino acids long. V lost 1 base to trimming and J lost 4 bases; unmatched junction nucleotides: 6. This chain joins TRBV5-1 and TRBJ2-5; 8 nucleotides line up with TRBD2. This sample comprised CD4+ T cells from blood, obtained approximately 3.5 years after liver transplant. This sequence was found in a human patient who received a liver transplant. Part of the T cell pool may stem from the graft donor. The CDR3 protein is CASSLSGLGPETQYF. In nucleotides, the CDR3 is TGCGCCAGCAGCTTGTCGGGACTAGGACCAGAGACCCAGTACTTC.